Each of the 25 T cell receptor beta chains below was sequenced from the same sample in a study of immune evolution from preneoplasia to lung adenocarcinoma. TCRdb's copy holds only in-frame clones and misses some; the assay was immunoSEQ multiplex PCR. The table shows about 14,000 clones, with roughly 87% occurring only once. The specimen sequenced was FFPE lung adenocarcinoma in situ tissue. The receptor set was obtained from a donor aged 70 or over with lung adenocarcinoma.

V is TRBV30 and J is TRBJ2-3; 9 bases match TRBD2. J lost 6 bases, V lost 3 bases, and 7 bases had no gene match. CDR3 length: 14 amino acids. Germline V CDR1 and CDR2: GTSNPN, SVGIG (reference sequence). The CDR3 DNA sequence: TGTGCCTGGAGCTGGAGCGGGAGGTCCGATACGCAGTATTTT. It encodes CAWSWSGRSDTQYF.

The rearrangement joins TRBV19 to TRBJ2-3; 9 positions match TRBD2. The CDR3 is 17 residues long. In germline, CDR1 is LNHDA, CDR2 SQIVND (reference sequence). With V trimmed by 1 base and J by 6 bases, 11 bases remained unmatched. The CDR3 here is CASSIGVAGGHGDTQYF. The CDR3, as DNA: TGTGCCAGTAGTATAGGCGTCGCGGGAGGGCACGGCGATACGCAGTATTTT. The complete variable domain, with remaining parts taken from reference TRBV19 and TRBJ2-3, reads DGGITQSPKYLFRKEGQNVTLSCEQNLNHDAMYWYRQDPGQGLRLIYYSQIVNDFQKGDIAEGYSVSREKKESFPLTVTSAQKNPTAFYLCASSIGVAGGHGDTQYFGPGTRLTVL.

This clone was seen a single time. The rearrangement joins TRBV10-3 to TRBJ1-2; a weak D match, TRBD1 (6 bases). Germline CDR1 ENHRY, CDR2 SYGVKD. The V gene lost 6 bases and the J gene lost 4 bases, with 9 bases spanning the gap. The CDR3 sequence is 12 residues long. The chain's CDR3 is CAISETGYGYTF. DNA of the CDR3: TGTGCCATCAGCGAGACAGGCTATGGCTACACCTTC.

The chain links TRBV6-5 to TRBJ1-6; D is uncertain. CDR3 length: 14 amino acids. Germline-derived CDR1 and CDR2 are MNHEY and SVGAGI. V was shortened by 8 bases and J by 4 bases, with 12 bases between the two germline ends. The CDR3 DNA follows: TGTGCCAGCGGCCGGGAAAGTTATAATTCACCCCTCCACTTT. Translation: CASGRESYNSPLHF.

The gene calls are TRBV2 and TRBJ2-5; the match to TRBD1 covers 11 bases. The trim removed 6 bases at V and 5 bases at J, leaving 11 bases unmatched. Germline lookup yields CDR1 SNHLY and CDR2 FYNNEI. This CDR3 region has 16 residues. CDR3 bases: TGTGCCAGCAGCCCCTCGGGACAGGGGGTCTCGGAGACCCAGTACTTC. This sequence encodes CASSPSGQGVSETQYF. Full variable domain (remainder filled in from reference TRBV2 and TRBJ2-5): EPEVTQTPSHQVTQMGQEVILRCVPISNHLYFYWYRQILGQKVEFLVSFYNNEISEKSEIFDDQFSVERPDGSNFTLKIRSTKLEDSAMYFCASSPSGQGVSETQYFGPGTRLLVL.

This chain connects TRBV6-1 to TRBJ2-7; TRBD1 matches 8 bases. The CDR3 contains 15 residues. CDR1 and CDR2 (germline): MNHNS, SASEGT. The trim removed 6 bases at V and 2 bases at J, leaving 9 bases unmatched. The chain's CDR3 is CASRHTSTGAYEQYF. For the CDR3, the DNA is TGTGCCAGCAGACATACATCGACAGGGGCCTACGAGCAGTACTTC.

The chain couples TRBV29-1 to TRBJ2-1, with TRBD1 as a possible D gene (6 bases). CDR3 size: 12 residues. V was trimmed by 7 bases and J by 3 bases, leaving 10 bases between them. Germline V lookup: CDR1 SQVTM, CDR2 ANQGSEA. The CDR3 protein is CSAHRDYNEQFF. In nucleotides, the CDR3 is TGCAGCGCCCACAGGGACTACAATGAGCAGTTCTTC.

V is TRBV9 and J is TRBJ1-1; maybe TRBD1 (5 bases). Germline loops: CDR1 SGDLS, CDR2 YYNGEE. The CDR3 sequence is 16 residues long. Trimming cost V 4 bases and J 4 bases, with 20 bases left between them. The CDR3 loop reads CASSLLTGGVGTEAFF. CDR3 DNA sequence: TGTGCCAGCAGCCTCTTAACGGGGGGGGTTGGCACTGAAGCTTTCTTT.

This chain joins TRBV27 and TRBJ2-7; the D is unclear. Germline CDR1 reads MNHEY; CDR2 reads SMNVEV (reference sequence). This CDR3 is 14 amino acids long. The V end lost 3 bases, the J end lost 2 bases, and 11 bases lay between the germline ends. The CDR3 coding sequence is TGTGCCAGCAGTTTGACGGACGGAGCCTACGAGCAGTACTTC. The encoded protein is CASSLTDGAYEQYF.

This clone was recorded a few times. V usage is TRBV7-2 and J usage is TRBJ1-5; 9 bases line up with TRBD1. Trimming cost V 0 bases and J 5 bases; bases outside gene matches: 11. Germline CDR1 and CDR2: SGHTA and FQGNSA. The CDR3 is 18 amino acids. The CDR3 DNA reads TGTGCCAGCAGCTTAGCCACGGGGGAGACAGGGGGTCATCAGCCCCAGCATTTT. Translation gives CASSLATGETGGHQPQHF. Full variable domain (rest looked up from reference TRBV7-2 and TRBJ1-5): GAGVSQSPSNKVTEKGKDVELRCDPISGHTALYWYRQSLGQGLEFLIYFQGNSAPDKSGLPSDRFSAERTGGSVSTLTIQRTQQEDSAVYLCASSLATGETGGHQPQHFGDGTRLSIL.

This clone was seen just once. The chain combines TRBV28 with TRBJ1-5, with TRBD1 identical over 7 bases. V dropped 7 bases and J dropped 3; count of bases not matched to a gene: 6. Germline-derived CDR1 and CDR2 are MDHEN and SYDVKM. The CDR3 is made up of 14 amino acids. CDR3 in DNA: TGTGCCAGCATACCAGGGGGTGACAATCAGCCCCAGCATTTT. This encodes CASIPGGDNQPQHF. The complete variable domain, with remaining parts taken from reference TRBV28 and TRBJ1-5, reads DVKVTQSSRYLVKRTGEKVFLECVQDMDHENMFWYRQDPGLGLRLIYFSYDVKMKEKGDIPEGYSVSREKKERFSLILESASTNQTSMYLCASIPGGDNQPQHFGDGTRLSIL.

The CDR3 loop is CAWRHGTSDIYEQYF. Written as DNA, the CDR3 is TGTGCCTGGAGACACGGGACTAGCGACATCTACGAGCAGTACTTC. The genes are TRBV30 and TRBJ2-7, with 10 bases fitting TRBD2. CDR3 size: 15 residues. The germline CDR1 and CDR2 sequences are GTSNPN and SVGIG (reference sequence). V lost 3 bases, J lost 3 bases, and 8 bases stayed unmatched.

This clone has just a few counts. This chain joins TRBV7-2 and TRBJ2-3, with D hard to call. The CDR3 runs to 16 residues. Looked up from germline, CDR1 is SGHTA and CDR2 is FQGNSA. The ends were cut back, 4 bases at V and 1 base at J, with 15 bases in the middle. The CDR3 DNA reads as TGTGCCAGCAGCTCCGAGACCCCTGGAGGCACAGATACGCAGTATTTT. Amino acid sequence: CASSSETPGGTDTQYF.

The CDR3, as DNA: TGTGCCAGCTCGCCTCAGGTGGACAGGGGATACGAGCAGTACTTC. Protein product: CASSPQVDRGYEQYF. V is TRBV18 and J is TRBJ2-7; 9 bases are shared with TRBD1. Per germline, CDR1 KGHSH and CDR2 LQKENI. The length of the CDR3 is 15 residues. V was pared by 6 bases and J by 4 bases, with 10 bases of the junction left unmatched.

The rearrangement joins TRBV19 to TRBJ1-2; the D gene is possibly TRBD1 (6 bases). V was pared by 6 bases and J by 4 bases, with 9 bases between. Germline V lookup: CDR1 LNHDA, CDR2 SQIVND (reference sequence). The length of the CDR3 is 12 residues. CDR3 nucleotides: TGTGCCAGTAGCGAGACAGGCTATGGCTACACCTTC. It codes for CASSETGYGYTF.

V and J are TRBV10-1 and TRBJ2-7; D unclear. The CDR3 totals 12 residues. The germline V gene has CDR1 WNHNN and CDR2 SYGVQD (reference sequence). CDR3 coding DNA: TGCGGCGAACGAGTCAGTCCTGTGGAGCAGTACTTC. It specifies CGERVSPVEQYF.

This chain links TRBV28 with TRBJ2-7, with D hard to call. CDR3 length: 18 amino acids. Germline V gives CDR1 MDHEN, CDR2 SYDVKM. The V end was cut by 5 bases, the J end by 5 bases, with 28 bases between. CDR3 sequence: CASSPSQRAAVSRDEQYF. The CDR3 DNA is TGTGCCAGCAGTCCTTCACAACGGGCGGCTGTTTCTCGGGACGAGCAGTACTTC.

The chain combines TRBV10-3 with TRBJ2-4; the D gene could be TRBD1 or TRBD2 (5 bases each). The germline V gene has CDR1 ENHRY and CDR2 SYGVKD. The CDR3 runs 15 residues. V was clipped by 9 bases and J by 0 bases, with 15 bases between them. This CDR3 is CAIGTVNLAKNIQYF. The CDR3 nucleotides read TGTGCCATTGGGACCGTTAACTTAGCCAAAAACATTCAGTACTTC.

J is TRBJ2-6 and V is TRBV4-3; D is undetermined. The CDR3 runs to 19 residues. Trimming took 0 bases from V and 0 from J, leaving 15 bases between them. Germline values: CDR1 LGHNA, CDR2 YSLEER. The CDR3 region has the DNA TGCGCCAGCAGCCAAGATCATAACAGACATTACTCTGGGGCCAACGTCCTGACTTTC. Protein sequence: CASSQDHNRHYSGANVLTF.

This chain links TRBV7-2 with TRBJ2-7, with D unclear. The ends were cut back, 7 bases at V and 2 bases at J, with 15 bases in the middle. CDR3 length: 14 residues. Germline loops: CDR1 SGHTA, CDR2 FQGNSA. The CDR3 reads CASNRGLVPYEQYF. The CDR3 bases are TGTGCCAGCAACCGCGGCCTCGTTCCCTACGAGCAGTACTTC.

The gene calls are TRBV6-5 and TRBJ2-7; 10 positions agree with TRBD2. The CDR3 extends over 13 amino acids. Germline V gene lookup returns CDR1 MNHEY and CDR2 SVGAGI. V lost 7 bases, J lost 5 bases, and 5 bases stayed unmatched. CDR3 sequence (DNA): TGTGCCAGCAAGTTAGCGGGAGGAGACGAGCAGTACTTC. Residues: CASKLAGGDEQYF.

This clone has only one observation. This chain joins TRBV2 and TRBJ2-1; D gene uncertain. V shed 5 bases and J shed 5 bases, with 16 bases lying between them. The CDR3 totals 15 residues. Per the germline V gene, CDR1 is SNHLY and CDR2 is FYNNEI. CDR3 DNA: TGTGCCAGCAGTCATCTCCGGAGTGGGGACAATGAGCAGTTCTTC. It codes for CASSHLRSGDNEQFF.

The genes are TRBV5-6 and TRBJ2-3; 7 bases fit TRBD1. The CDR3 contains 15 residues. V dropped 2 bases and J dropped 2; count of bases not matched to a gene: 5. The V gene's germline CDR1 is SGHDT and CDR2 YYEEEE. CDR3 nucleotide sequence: TGTGCCAGCAGCTTCCGGACAGGTGACACAGATACGCAGTATTTT. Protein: CASSFRTGDTDTQYF.

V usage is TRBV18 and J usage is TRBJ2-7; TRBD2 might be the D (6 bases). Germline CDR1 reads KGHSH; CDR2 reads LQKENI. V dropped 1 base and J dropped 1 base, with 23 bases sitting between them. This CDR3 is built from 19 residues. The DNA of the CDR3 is TGTGCCAGCTCACCACGAAACCCATCTCGCGGGACCACTTCCTACGAGCAGTACTTC. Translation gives CASSPRNPSRGTTSYEQYF.

CDR3 in DNA: TGTGCCAGTAGGCCCCCTCAGGGGGATTGGGGCAAAAACATTCAGTACTTC. This translates into CASRPPQGDWGKNIQYF. The rearrangement joins TRBV19 to TRBJ2-4, with 7 bases matching TRBD1. The germline V gene has CDR1 LNHDA and CDR2 SQIVND (reference sequence). The CDR3 length is 17 residues. The ends lost 6 bases at V and 3 bases at J; junction bases unmatched: 14.